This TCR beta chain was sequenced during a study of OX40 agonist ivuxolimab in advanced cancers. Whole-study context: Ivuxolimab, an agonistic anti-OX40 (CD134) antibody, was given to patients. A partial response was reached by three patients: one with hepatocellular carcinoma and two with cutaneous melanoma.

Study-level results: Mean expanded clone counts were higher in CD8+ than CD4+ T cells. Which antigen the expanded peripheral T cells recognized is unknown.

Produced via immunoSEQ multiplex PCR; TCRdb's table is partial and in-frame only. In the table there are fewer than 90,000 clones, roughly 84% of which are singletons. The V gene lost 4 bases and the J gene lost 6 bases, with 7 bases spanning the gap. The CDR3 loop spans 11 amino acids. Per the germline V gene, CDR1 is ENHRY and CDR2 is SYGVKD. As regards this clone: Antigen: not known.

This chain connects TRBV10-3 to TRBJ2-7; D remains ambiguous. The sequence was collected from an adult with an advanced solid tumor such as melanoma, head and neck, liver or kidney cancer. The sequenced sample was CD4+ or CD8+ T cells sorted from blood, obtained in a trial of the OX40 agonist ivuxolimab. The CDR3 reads CAISGGGEQYF. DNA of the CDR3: TGTGCCATCAGTGGTGGCGGCGAGCAGTACTTC.